The clone carrying this TCR beta chain was detected once. This sample stems from a study of T-cell memory formation after mild COVID-19. Amplification by 5'RACE using constant-segment primers produced TCR alpha and TCR beta cDNA libraries that carried sample barcodes and UMIs. MiXCR, run by TCRdb on the 5' RACE reads, gives a single entry per CDR3 protein. The sample lists more than 55,000 distinct CDR3 sequences; 8% to 10% were seen once. The J segment lost 0 bases and the V segment lost 3 bases, leaving 4 bases of the junction unmatched. The CDR3 has 16 amino acids. Germline V CDR1 and CDR2: LNHDA, SQIVND (reference sequence).

This TCR was recovered from a man in his late teens or twenties who had mild COVID-19 (a few samples of this study predate the infection). Cell type and time point are not known. The gene calls are TRBV19 and TRBJ2-2, with 7 bases matching TRBD2. Sequences were obtained from PBMCs or a T cell subset sorted from them (not recorded which). The CDR3 DNA reads as TGTGCCAGTAGTATGGGGGAGGGCCCGAACACCGGGGAGCTGTTTTTT. This sequence encodes CASSMGEGPNTGELFF.